The T cell receptor beta chain described here comes from a study of blood T cell repertoires in COVID-19. Study summary: From the United States, Italy and Spain came samples of acute and convalescent COVID-19. The cDNA or gDNA used as material had been derived from T cells, B-cell-depleted T cells, or PBMCs.

The J segment lost 13 bases and the V segment lost 2 bases, leaving 10 bases of the junction unmatched. Looked up from germline, CDR1 is MNHEY and CDR2 is SVGAGI. This CDR3 contains 13 residues. Original handling: Estimates of nucleated cell counts were drawn from the amplification of reference gene primers. The data were produced by immunoSEQ multiplex PCR, yet TCRdb's version contains in-frame clones alone and is incomplete. V, J and clone size were drawn from that table, and D and trimming were deduced from the DNA. Here the sample spans over 150,000 clones, 90% to 95% being singletons. The chain links TRBV6-5 to TRBJ1-2; TRBD1 matches at 7 bases. The specimen sequenced was peripheral blood. This receptor was taken from a man aged 45-65 years with acute or convalescent COVID-19. CDR3 sequence: CASSYSPDRELTF. DNA for the CDR3: TGTGCCAGCAGTTACAGCCCAGACAGGGAACTCACCTTC.